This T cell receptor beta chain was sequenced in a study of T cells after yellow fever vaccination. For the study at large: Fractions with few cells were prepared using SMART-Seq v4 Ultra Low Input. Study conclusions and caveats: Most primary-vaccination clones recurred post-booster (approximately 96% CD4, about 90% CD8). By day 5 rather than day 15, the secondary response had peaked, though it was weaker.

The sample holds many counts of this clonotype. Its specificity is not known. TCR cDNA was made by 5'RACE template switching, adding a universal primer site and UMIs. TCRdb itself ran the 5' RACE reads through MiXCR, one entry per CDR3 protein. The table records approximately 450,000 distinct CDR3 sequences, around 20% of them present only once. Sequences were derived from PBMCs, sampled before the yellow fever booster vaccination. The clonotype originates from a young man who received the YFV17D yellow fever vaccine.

The CDR3 spells CASSYWRGGQGQETQYF. In DNA, the CDR3 is TGTGCCAGCAGTTACTGGCGGGGGGGCCAGGGGCAAGAGACCCAGTACTTC. The chain couples TRBV6-5 to TRBJ2-5, with 9 bases matching TRBD2. The CDR3 contains 17 residues. Germline V gene sequence: CDR1 MNHEY, CDR2 SVGAGI. V shed 1 base, J shed 2 bases, and the junction held 8 bases outside the gene matches.